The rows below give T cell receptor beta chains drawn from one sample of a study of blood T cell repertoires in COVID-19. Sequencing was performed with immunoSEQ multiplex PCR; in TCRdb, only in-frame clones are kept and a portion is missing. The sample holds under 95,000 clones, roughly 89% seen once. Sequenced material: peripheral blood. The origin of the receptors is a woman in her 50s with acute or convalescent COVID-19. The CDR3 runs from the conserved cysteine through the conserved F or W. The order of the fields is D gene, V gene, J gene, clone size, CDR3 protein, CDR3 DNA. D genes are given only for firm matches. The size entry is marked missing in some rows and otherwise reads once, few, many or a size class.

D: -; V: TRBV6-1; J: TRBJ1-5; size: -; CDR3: CASSDQPPGRGSQPQHF; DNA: TGTGCCAGCAGTGATCAGCCTCCGGGCAGGGGTAGTCAGCCCCAGCATTTT
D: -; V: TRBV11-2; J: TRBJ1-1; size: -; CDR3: CASSLGGNTEAFF; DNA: TGTGCCAGCAGCTTAGGAGGGAACACTGAAGCTTTCTTT
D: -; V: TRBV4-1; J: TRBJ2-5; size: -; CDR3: CASSQDRAGAETQYF; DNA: TGCGCCAGCAGCCAAGATCGAGCTGGGGCCGAGACCCAGTACTTC
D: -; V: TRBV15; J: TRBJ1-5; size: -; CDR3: CATSRDLGGNQPQHF; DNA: TGTGCCACCAGCAGAGATCTGGGAGGCAATCAGCCCCAGCATTTT
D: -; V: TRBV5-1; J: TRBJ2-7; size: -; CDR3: CASSLYRDYEQYF; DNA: TGCGCCAGCAGCTTGTACAGGGACTACGAGCAGTACTTC
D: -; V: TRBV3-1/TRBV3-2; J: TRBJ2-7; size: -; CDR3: CASSQAPSNSYEQYF; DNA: TGTGCCAGCAGCCAAGCTCCTAGCAATTCCTACGAGCAGTACTTC
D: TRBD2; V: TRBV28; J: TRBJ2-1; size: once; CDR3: CASSLRGLAGEHEQFF; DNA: TGTGCCAGCAGTTTAAGGGGGCTAGCGGGAGAACATGAGCAGTTCTTC
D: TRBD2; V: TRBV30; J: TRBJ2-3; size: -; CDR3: CAWSLASGSTDTQYF; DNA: TGTGCCTGGAGTTTAGCTAGCGGGAGCACAGATACGCAGTATTTT
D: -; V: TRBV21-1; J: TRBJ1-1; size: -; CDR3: CATTMRENTEAFF; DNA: TGTGCCACCACCATGCGGGAAAACACTGAAGCTTTCTTT
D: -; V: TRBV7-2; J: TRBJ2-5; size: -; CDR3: CASSPSTRRSETQYF; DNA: TGTGCCAGCAGCCCGTCGACTAGGAGGTCGGAGACCCAGTACTTC
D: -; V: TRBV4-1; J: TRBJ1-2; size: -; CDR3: CASSQDRVVGYTF; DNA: TGCGCCAGCAGCCAAGATCGGGTTGTAGGCTACACCTTC
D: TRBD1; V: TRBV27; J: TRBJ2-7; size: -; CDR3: CASSADRGLYEQYF; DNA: TGTGCCAGCAGTGCAGACAGGGGGCTCTACGAGCAGTACTTC
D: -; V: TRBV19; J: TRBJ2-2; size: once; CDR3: CASSILRGSTGELFF; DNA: TGTGCCAGTAGTATCCTCAGGGGATCCACCGGGGAGCTGTTTTTT
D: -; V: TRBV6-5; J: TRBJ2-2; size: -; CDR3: CASSSSQPYTGELFF; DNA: TGTGCCAGCAGTTCTAGCCAACCGTACACCGGGGAGCTGTTTTTT
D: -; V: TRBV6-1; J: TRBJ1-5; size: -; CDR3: CASSVSREVMVQPQHF; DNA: TGTGCCAGCAGTGTGTCGAGGGAGGTAATGGTTCAGCCCCAGCATTTT
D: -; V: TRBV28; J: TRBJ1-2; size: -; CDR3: CASRAGDYGYTF; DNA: TGTGCCAGCAGGGCAGGGGACTATGGCTACACCTTC
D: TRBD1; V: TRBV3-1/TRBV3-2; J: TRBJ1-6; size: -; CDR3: CASSPWTGNSPLHF; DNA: TGTGCCAGCAGCCCCTGGACAGGGAATTCACCCCTCCACTTT
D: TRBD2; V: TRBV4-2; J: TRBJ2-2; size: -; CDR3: CASQRLTSGGTGELFF; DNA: TGTGCCAGCCAGAGATTAACTAGCGGAGGCACCGGGGAGCTGTTTTTT
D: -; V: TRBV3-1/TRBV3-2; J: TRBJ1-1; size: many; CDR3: CASSTPTGGNTEAFF; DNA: TGTGCCAGCAGCACCCCAACGGGAGGGAACACTGAAGCTTTCTTT
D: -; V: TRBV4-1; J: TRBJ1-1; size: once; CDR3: CASSQDRGSGTEAFF; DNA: TGCGCCAGCAGCCAAGACAGGGGTTCGGGCACTGAAGCTTTCTTT
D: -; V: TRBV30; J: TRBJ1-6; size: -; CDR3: CAWKYGPLYNSPLHF; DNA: TGTGCCTGGAAGTATGGTCCGCTATATAATTCACCCCTCCACTTT
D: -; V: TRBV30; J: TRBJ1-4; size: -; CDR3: CAWSVRGAREKLFF; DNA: TGTGCCTGGAGTGTACGGGGGGCCCGGGAAAAACTGTTTTTT
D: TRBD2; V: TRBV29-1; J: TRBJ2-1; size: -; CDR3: CSVEGLAGYNEQFF; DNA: TGCAGCGTTGAAGGTCTAGCGGGCTACAATGAGCAGTTCTTC
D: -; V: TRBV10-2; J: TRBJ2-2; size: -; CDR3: CASRTTDTGELFF; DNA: TGCGCCAGCAGGACGACAGACACCGGGGAGCTGTTTTTT
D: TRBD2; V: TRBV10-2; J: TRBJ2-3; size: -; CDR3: CASTGGKSTDTQYF; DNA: TGCGCCAGCACCGGGGGGAAGAGCACAGATACGCAGTATTTT
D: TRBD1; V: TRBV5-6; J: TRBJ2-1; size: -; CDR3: CASSLTGQGYNEQFF; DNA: TGTGCCAGCAGCCTAACGGGACAGGGCTACAATGAGCAGTTCTTC
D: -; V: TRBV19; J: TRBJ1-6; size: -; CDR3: CASSSGGARLFGSPLHF; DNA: TGTGCCAGTAGTTCCGGGGGGGCCCGGCTGTTCGGTTCACCCCTCCACTTT
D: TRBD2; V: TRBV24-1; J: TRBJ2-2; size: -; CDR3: CATRGLAGTGELFF; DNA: TGTGCCACCCGCGGACTAGCGGGCACCGGGGAGCTGTTTTTT
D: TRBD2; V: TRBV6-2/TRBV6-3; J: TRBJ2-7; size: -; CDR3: CASSTTSGSYEQYF; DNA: TGTGCCAGCAGCACCACTAGCGGATCCTACGAGCAGTACTTC
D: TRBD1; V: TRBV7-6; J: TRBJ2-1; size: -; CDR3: CASSLTGTGDYNEQFF; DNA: TGTGCCAGCAGCTTAACCGGGACAGGGGACTACAATGAGCAGTTCTTC
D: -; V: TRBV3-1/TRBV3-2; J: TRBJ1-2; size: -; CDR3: CASSQHPGGGYTF; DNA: TGTGCCAGCAGCCAGCACCCGGGGGGGGGCTACACCTTC
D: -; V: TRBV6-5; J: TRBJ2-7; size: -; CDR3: CASSPRALVEQYF; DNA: TGTGCCAGCAGTCCCAGGGCTCTTGTGGAGCAGTACTTC
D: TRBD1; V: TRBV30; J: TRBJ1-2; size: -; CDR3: CAWSQGDRGLGYGYTF; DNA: TGTGCCTGGAGTCAGGGAGACAGGGGATTAGGCTATGGCTACACCTTC
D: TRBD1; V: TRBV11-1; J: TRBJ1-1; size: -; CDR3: CASSFRTGGTEAFF; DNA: TGTGCCAGCAGCTTCCGGACAGGGGGCACTGAAGCTTTCTTT
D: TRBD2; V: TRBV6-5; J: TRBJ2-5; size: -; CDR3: CASRGTRRETQYF; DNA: TGTGCCAGCAGGGGGACTAGGAGAGAGACCCAGTACTTC
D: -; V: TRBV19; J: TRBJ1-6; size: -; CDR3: CASGQGKTGNSPLHF; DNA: TGTGCCAGTGGGCAGGGGAAAACAGGGAATTCACCCCTCCACTTT
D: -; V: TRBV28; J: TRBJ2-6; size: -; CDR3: CASRKGGANVLTF; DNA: TGTGCCAGCAGAAAGGGGGGGGCCAACGTCCTGACTTTC
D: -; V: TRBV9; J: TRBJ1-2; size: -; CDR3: CASAGSNYGYTF; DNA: TGTGCCAGCGCAGGGTCGAACTATGGCTACACCTTC
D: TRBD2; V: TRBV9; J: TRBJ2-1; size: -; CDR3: CASSVGPAGLNEQFF; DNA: TGTGCCAGCAGCGTAGGTCCAGCGGGATTGAATGAGCAGTTCTTC
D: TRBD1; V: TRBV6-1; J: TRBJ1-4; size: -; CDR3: CASSERGQGNEKLFF; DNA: TGTGCCAGCAGTGAACGGGGACAGGGGAATGAAAAACTGTTTTTT
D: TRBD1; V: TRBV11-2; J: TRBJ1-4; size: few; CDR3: CASSLVTGGGDEKLFF; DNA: TGTGCCAGCAGCCTCGTGACAGGGGGCGGGGATGAAAAACTGTTTTTT
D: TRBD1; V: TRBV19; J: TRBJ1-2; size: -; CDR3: CASSHLTGRNGYTF; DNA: TGTGCCAGTAGTCATTTGACAGGGCGCAATGGCTACACCTTC
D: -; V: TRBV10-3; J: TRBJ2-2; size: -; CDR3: CAISGQGRNTGELFF; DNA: TGTGCCATCAGTGGGCAGGGGAGGAACACCGGGGAGCTGTTTTTT
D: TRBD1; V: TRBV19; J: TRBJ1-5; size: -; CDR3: CASSKGQRNQPQHF; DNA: TGTGCCAGTAGTAAGGGACAGCGCAATCAGCCCCAGCATTTT
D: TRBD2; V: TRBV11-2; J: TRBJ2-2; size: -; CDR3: CASSFLGGTGELFF; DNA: TGTGCCAGCAGCTTCCTGGGAGGGACCGGGGAGCTGTTTTTT
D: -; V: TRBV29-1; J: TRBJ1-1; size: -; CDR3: CSVGSWNTEAFF; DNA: TGCAGCGTAGGGAGTTGGAACACTGAAGCTTTCTTT
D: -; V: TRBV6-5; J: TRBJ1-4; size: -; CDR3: CASKRSATNEKLFF; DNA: TGTGCCAGCAAGAGGTCCGCAACTAATGAAAAACTGTTTTTT
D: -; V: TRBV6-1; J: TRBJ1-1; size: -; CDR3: CASSERGLNTEAFF; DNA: TGTGCCAGCAGTGAGCGGGGGTTGAACACTGAAGCTTTCTTT
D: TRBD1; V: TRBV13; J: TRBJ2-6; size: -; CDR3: CASSLAQGAYGANVLTF; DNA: TGTGCCAGCAGCTTAGCACAGGGGGCTTATGGGGCCAACGTCCTGACTTTC
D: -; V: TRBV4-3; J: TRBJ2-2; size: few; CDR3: CASSLRTGRAGELFF; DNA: TGCGCCAGCAGTCTTAGGACAGGGAGGGCCGGGGAGCTGTTTTTT
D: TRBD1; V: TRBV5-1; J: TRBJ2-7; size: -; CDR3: CASSFGQGPYEQYF; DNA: TGCGCCAGCAGCTTCGGACAGGGTCCCTACGAGCAGTACTTC
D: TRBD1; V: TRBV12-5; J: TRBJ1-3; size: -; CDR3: CASGTGNGNTIYF; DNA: TGTGCTAGCGGGACAGGGAATGGAAACACCATATATTTT
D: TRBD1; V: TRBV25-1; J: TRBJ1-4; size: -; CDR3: CASSRGTGGREKLFF; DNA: TGTGCCAGCAGTCGCGGGACAGGGGGCAGGGAAAAACTGTTTTTT
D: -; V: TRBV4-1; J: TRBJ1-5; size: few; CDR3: CASSPENAGNQPQHF; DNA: TGCGCCAGCAGCCCCGAAAACGCGGGCAATCAGCCCCAGCATTTT
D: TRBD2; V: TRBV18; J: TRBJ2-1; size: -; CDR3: CASSPTSGTLRNEQFF; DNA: TGTGCCAGCTCACCTACTAGCGGAACTTTGAGGAATGAGCAGTTCTTC